Only a few counts were recorded for the clone carrying this T cell receptor beta chain. The antigen is unknown. A read error may explain this, as a much larger clone is one base away. The study reverse transcribed the entire isolated RNA, so it sequenced expressed TCRB transcripts. The repertoire was sequenced with immunoSEQ multiplex PCR; TCRdb's copy has only in-frame clones and lacks some. The table includes 300,000 or so clones, about a tenth detected once. This entry is derived from a study of beta chain features in type 1 diabetes. Findings and caveats of the study: Type 1 diabetes patients had TCRB CDR3s that were shorter (moderately but significantly so) in all four CD4+ subsets.

Sorted CD4+ subsets: naive, central memory, regulatory, stem cell-like memory (CD45RO/CCR7/CD25/CD127/CD95/CD27 panel). There are 12 residues in the CDR3. Germline CDR1 and CDR2: MNHNS and SASEGT. Germline trimming cut 6 bases from V and 3 bases from J; bases unmatched to any gene: 1. Sequenced material: central memory CD4+ T cells from blood. The sequence was obtained from a man aged 25 to 40 with type 1 diabetes. This sequence joins TRBV6-1 and TRBJ2-7; 8 bases agree with TRBD1. In nucleotides, the CDR3 is TGTGCCAGCAGCGGACAGGGCTACGAGCAGTACTTC. Translating it yields CASSGQGYEQYF.